The 21 T cell receptor beta chains below come from one sample, sequenced in a study of blood T cell repertoires in COVID-19. TCRdb's copy holds only in-frame clones and misses some; the assay was immunoSEQ multiplex PCR. The sample yields about 200,000 clones, 86% seen once. Sequences were obtained from peripheral blood. All receptors derive from a woman in her forties or fifties with COVID-19, enrolled during active disease.

The CDR3 DNA reads as TGTGCCAGCAGCTTAAGTCTATCGACTGGGGCCAACGTCCTGACTTTC. Protein sequence: CASSLSLSTGANVLTF. V usage is TRBV11-3 and J usage is TRBJ2-6, with D unresolved. CDR3 size: 16 residues. Germline CDR1 reads SGHNT; CDR2 reads YENEEA. V lost 2 bases and J 2 bases, leaving 10 bases between the germline ends. Full variable domain (missing parts from reference TRBV11-3 and TRBJ2-6): EAGVVQSPRYKIIEKKQPVAFWCNPISGHNTLYWYLQNLGQGPELLIRYENEEAVDDSQLPKDRFSAERLKGVDSTLKIQPAELGDSAVYLCASSLSLSTGANVLTFGAGSRLTVL.

The V call is TRBV9, the J call TRBJ1-2, with 9 bases that match TRBD1. V lost 0 bases to trimming and J lost 8 bases; unmatched junction nucleotides: 8. This CDR3 contains 15 residues. Germline V gene lookup returns CDR1 SGDLS and CDR2 YYNGEE. CDR3 amino acids: CASSVATGGYGGYTF. The DNA for the CDR3 is TGTGCCAGCAGCGTAGCCACAGGGGGCTACGGGGGCTACACCTTC.

The V and J genes are TRBV28 and TRBJ1-5, with D unclear. Germline CDR1 reads MDHEN; CDR2 reads SYDVKM. CDR3 length: 12 amino acids. The ends were cut back, 8 bases at V and 5 bases at J, with 10 bases in the middle. The CDR3 DNA is TGTGCCAGCGCCGAGGCCGATCAGCCCCAGCATTTT. It is translated as CASAEADQPQHF.

The rearrangement links TRBV10-3 to TRBJ1-6; D is perhaps TRBD1 (6 bases). The CDR3 has 13 amino acids. CDR1 is ENHRY, CDR2 SYGVKD, per germline. The germline V and J ends were trimmed by 4 bases and 8 bases, with 9 bases remaining between them. The CDR3, as DNA: TGTGCCATCAGTGGACAGGATTATTCACCCCTCCACTTT. Translated, it gives CAISGQDYSPLHF.

This chain connects TRBV5-8 to TRBJ1-2, with 7 bases lining up with TRBD1. The ends lost 7 bases at V and 3 bases at J; junction bases unmatched: 6. The germline V gene has CDR1 SGHTS and CDR2 YDEGEE. The CDR3 extends over 13 amino acids. Here the CDR3 reads CASRQGIDYGYTF. CDR3 in DNA: TGTGCCAGCCGACAGGGTATCGACTATGGCTACACCTTC.

J is TRBJ2-3 and V is TRBV2; maybe TRBD2 (6 bases). There are 14 residues in the CDR3. Germline V lookup: CDR1 SNHLY, CDR2 FYNNEI. Trimming removed 7 bases from V and 3 bases from J, with 14 bases in between. CDR3 residues: CASTWTIDTDTQYF. For the CDR3, the DNA is TGTGCCAGCACCTGGACTATTGATACAGATACGCAGTATTTT.

This rearrangement joins TRBV4-1 to TRBJ2-1; 7 positions agree with TRBD2. The J segment lost 10 bases and the V segment lost 0 bases, leaving 6 bases of the junction unmatched. There are 14 residues in the CDR3. CDR1 and CDR2 (germline): MGHRA, YSYEKL. The CDR3 spells CASSQEGGGREQFF. The CDR3 bases are TGCGCCAGCAGCCAAGAGGGGGGGGGACGGGAGCAGTTCTTC.

The CDR3 loop is CASSDSSVRQGSNEQFF. CDR3 coding DNA: TGTGCCAGCAGTGACTCGTCTGTGAGACAGGGATCCAATGAGCAGTTCTTC. The chain couples TRBV6-4 to TRBJ2-1; the match to TRBD1 covers 7 bases. J gave up 6 bases and V 0 bases, and 11 bases lay outside the gene matches. This CDR3 is 17 amino acids long. The V gene's germline CDR1 is MRHNA and CDR2 SNTAGT.

The chain has TRBV2 and TRBJ2-7, with TRBD1 identical over 7 bases. Trimming cost V 8 bases and J 6 bases; bases outside gene matches: 10. The CDR3 runs to 13 residues. Germline assignment: CDR1 SNHLY and CDR2 FYNNEI. The chain's CDR3 is CASSPLTGSEQYF. CDR3 nucleotide sequence: TGTGCCAGCTCACCGTTGACAGGGAGCGAGCAGTACTTC.

This chain uses TRBV19 with TRBJ2-1; D is perhaps TRBD1 (6 bases). CDR1 LNHDA and CDR2 SQIVND come from the germline V gene (reference sequence). CDR3 length: 12 residues. Trimming took off 3 bases at V and 10 bases at J, with 10 bases between the two ends. DNA of the CDR3: TGTGCCAGTAGTATGCAGGGGAAGGAGCAGTTCTTC. It is translated as CASSMQGKEQFF.

This clone was found a few times. CDR3 amino acids: CASSQEPGIGNTIYF. Written as DNA, the CDR3 is TGCGCCAGCAGCCAAGAACCGGGGATTGGAAACACCATATATTTT. V usage is TRBV4-1 and J usage is TRBJ1-3; D call uncertain. V was cut by 0 bases and J by 3 bases, with 9 bases left in between. The CDR3 contains 15 residues. Germline CDR1 is MGHRA and CDR2 is YSYEKL.

V and J are TRBV11-2 and TRBJ2-5, with D perhaps matching TRBD2 (7 bases). The CDR3 has 15 amino acids. Germline lookup yields CDR1 SGHAT and CDR2 FQNNGV. Trimming pared 5 bases from V and 4 bases from J, leaving 17 bases between. The DNA for the CDR3 is TGTGCCAGCAGCGCCTCGGGGGGCCCCGCAGAGACCCAGTACTTC. Translation: CASSASGGPAETQYF.

The chain couples TRBV19 to TRBJ1-1; 7 bases fit TRBD1. Germline V gene lookup returns CDR1 LNHDA and CDR2 SQIVND (reference sequence). The CDR3 runs to 15 residues. The trim removed 0 bases at V and 5 bases at J, leaving 6 bases unmatched. Written as DNA, the CDR3 is TGTGCCAGTAGTATAGACTCAGGGGGACGGACTGAAGCTTTCTTT. As protein: CASSIDSGGRTEAFF.

This rearrangement joins TRBV9 to TRBJ2-2, with 11 positions matching TRBD2. CDR3 length: 17 amino acids. Germline assignment: CDR1 SGDLS and CDR2 YYNGEE. The V segment lost 4 bases and the J segment 4 bases; nucleotides outside the gene matches: 9. CDR3 in amino acids: CASSPSSGGISTGELFF. The CDR3 nucleotides are TGTGCCAGCAGCCCGTCTAGCGGGGGGATTTCCACCGGGGAGCTGTTTTTT.

This clone came up once. The J gene is TRBJ1-5, the V gene TRBV21-1. TRBV21-1 is a listed pseudogene. The CDR3 is 19 amino acids. CDR3 in DNA: TGTGCCAGCAGCAAATGGCGACCCAGGGCCGGGGGGAGCAATCAGCCCCAGCATTTT. Protein product: CASSKWRPRAGGSNQPQHF.

This chain links TRBV6-5 with TRBJ1-2; D possibly corresponds to TRBD1 (6 bases). Germline values: CDR1 MNHEY, CDR2 SVGAGI. Trimming took off 2 bases at V and 5 bases at J, with 12 bases between the two ends. The CDR3 runs to 14 residues. The CDR3 sequence: CASSYGTWTYGYTF. The DNA of the CDR3 is TGTGCCAGCAGTTACGGGACATGGACTTATGGCTACACCTTC.

The rearrangement uses TRBV27 and TRBJ1-2; 9 bases match TRBD1. Per the germline V gene, CDR1 is MNHEY and CDR2 is SMNVEV (reference sequence). Trimming took 6 bases from V and 4 from J; bases not matched to a gene: 15. The length of the CDR3 is 17 residues. The CDR3 spells CASSQQPRDREIYGYTF. As DNA, the CDR3 is TGTGCCAGCAGCCAACAGCCCCGGGACAGGGAAATCTATGGCTACACCTTC.

The gene calls are TRBV3-1 (or the pseudogene TRBV3-2) and TRBJ2-5, with TRBD1 matching 7 bases. The V gene's germline CDR1 is LGHDT and CDR2 YNNKEL (reference sequence). V dropped 4 bases and J dropped 1; count of bases not matched to a gene: 6. The CDR3 contains 15 residues. In nucleotides, the CDR3 is TGTGCCAGCAGCCCGGACAGGATCTTCCAAGAGACCCAGTACTTC. It translates to CASSPDRIFQETQYF.

The genes are TRBV6-5 and TRBJ2-1; maybe TRBD2 (5 bases). The germline V and J ends were trimmed by 6 bases and 2 bases, with 14 bases remaining between them. Germline loops: CDR1 MNHEY, CDR2 SVGAGI. This CDR3 comprises 15 residues. Here the CDR3 reads CASSRTGYTYNEQFF. The DNA for the CDR3 is TGTGCCAGCAGCCGAACGGGGTACACCTACAATGAGCAGTTCTTC.

This rearrangement joins TRBV28 to TRBJ2-4, with TRBD2 matching 8 bases. Losses at the gene ends were 3 bases for V and 2 bases for J; bases not matched to a gene: 3. Germline lookup yields CDR1 MDHEN and CDR2 SYDVKM. The CDR3 contains 15 residues. The CDR3 DNA sequence: TGTGCCAGCAGTTTCCGGGGGGGAACCAAAAACATTCAGTACTTC. It is translated as CASSFRGGTKNIQYF.

The CDR3 loop reads CASRIPGLGPSGGNNEQFF. CDR3 nucleotides: TGTGCCAGCAGGATACCGGGACTCGGGCCTAGCGGGGGAAACAATGAGCAGTTCTTC. The V call is TRBV5-4, the J call TRBJ2-1; TRBD2 matches 10 bases. This CDR3 is built from 19 residues. CDR1 is SGHNT, CDR2 YYREEE, per germline (reference sequence). Germline trimming cut 5 bases from V and 5 bases from J; bases unmatched to any gene: 19.